This T cell receptor beta chain was observed in a study of blood T cell repertoires in COVID-19. Produced via immunoSEQ multiplex PCR; TCRdb's table is partial and in-frame only. The data show fewer than 300,000 clones, approximately 84% seen once. CDR3 length: 16 amino acids. Per germline, CDR1 SGHRS and CDR2 YFSETQ. The trim removed 6 bases at V and 4 bases at J, leaving 12 bases unmatched. This clonotype was sampled from a human donor with COVID-19, enrolled during active disease. The donor label of this sample is uncertain. The chain uses TRBV5-1 and TRBJ2-7; TRBD2 aligns across 11 bases. Sequenced sample: peripheral blood. The chain's CDR3 is CASTTSPGTSGYEQYF. CDR3 DNA: TGCGCCAGCACCACTTCCCCCGGGACTAGCGGATACGAGCAGTACTTC.